What follows describes a single T cell receptor beta chain. Its antigen is unidentified. These data originate in a study of T-cell reconstitution after alpha-beta-depleted transplantation in children. General study findings and limits: Among T cells one year after transplant, newly produced cells accounted for most counts and diversity.

CDR3 size: 17 residues. V trimming: 3 bases; J trimming: 9 bases; junction bases outside the gene matches: 17. Germline lookup yields CDR1 LGHNA and CDR2 YSLEER. This sample's TCRbeta library carried unique molecular identifier barcodes. TCRdb reprocessed the PCR reads via MiXCR and lists one record per CDR3 protein. The table lists about a million distinct CDR3 sequences, roughly 29% of them singletons. V gene TRBV4-3 combines with J gene TRBJ2-1; 7 bases line up with TRBD2. This receptor was obtained from a boy under two years old who had a stem cell transplant for SCID, so the T cells may come from the graft donor. The sample here was PBMCs, mostly from graft donor cells, taken 360 days after TCRalphabeta/CD19-depleted stem cell transplant. The CDR3 DNA reads as TGCGCCAGCAGCCAGGAACCGGGACTAATATGGGTTAGTGAGCAGTTCTTC. The encoded protein is CASSQEPGLIWVSEQFF.